This TCR beta chain was identified during a study of blood T cell repertoires in COVID-19. Study background: Samples representing acute and convalescent COVID-19 were sourced from the United States, Italy and Spain. Nucleic acid was either cDNA or gDNA, and it came from T cells, B-cell-depleted T cells, or PBMCs.

Authors' methods: Scientists estimated how many nucleated cells there were by amplifying reference gene primers. TCRdb keeps only in-frame clones here, not all; method: immunoSEQ multiplex PCR. V and J calls plus clone size are reproduced from that table; the DNA served to infer D and trimming. Seen here are just over 95,000 clones, 82% observed once, and the top ten hold about 18%. V was shortened by 3 bases and J by 2 bases, with 13 bases between the two germline ends. CDR3 size: 16 residues. Germline V gene data show CDR1 as SSHAT and CDR2 as FNYEAQ (reference sequence). Source material: peripheral blood. The chain joins TRBV7-7 to TRBJ2-2; possible D gene TRBD2, 5 bases. This receptor was obtained from a man older than 75 with acute or convalescent COVID-19. The CDR3 sequence is CASSLFEAGNTGELFF. CDR3 in DNA: TGTGCCAGCAGCTTGTTTGAGGCGGGTAACACCGGGGAGCTGTTTTTT.